The 30 T cell receptor beta chains given below trace back to one sample, sequenced in a study of T-cell reconstitution after alpha-beta-depleted transplantation in children. Unique molecular identifiers featured in how the TCRbeta library was prepared. TCRdb fed the PCR reads into MiXCR, producing one record per CDR3 protein. Found here are about 200,000 distinct CDR3 sequences, roughly 8.1% of them singletons; the top ten hold 35%. The input for sequencing was PBMCs, mostly from graft donor cells, taken 360 days after TCRalphabeta/CD19-depleted stem cell transplant. These receptor sequences come from a male patient under 10 years old who had a stem cell transplant for acute myeloid leukemia, so the T cells may come from the graft donor.

Remarks on this clonotype: Because it lacks the conserved phenylalanine or tryptophan at the end, this CDR3 is likely a read error. This sequence joins TRBV5-1 and TRBJ2-7; TRBD1 might be the D (8 bases). V shed 0 bases and J shed 4 bases, with 14 bases lying between them. There are 15 residues in the CDR3. Germline assignment: CDR1 SGHRS and CDR2 YFSETQ. CDR3 sequence reads: CASSLGGGQEYEQYD. CDR3 in DNA: TGCGCCAGCAGCTTGGGGGGGGGACAGGAATACGAGCAGTACGAC.

The V and J genes are TRBV5-1 and TRBJ2-1, with TRBD2 matching 13 bases. Germline CDR1 and CDR2: SGHRS and YFSETQ. After removal of 7 bases from V and 5 bases from J, the junction contained 3 bases not matched to a gene. CDR3 size: 14 residues. CDR3 sequence reads: CASGGLAGDNEQFF. Here the CDR3 DNA reads TGCGCCAGCGGTGGACTAGCGGGGGACAATGAGCAGTTCTTC.

This clonotype was observed many times. V and J are TRBV5-4 and TRBJ1-1; the D gene is possibly TRBD1 (6 bases). CDR1 SGHNT and CDR2 YYREEE come from the germline V gene (reference sequence). V was pared by 3 bases and J by 8 bases, with 14 bases between. This CDR3 is built from 13 residues. CDR3 nucleotide sequence: TGTGCCAGCAGCTCCCTAACGGGGGCAGAAGCTTTCTTT. Encoded protein: CASSSLTGAEAFF. The variable domain in full, with the rest retrieved from reference TRBV5-4 and TRBJ1-1, is ETGVTQSPTHLIKTRGQQVTLRCSSQSGHNTVSWYQQALGQGPQFIFQYYREEENGRGNFPPRFSGLQFPNYSSELNVNALELDDSALYLCASSSLTGAEAFFGQGTRLTVV.

This clonotype was counted between two and nine times. The rearrangement links TRBV5-1 to TRBJ2-3; tentative D call: TRBD1 (6 bases). Germline V gives CDR1 SGHRS, CDR2 YFSETQ. The CDR3 runs to 13 residues. V lost 7 bases and J lost 1, with 10 bases in between. CDR3 residues: CASDAGGTDTQYF. DNA of the CDR3: TGCGCCAGCGATGCAGGGGGCACAGATACGCAGTATTTT. Complete variable domain (other parts from reference TRBV5-1 and TRBJ2-3): KAGVTQTPRYLIKTRGQQVTLSCSPISGHRSVSWYQQTPGQGLQFLFEYFSETQRNKGNFPGRFSGRQFSNSRSEMNVSTLELGDSALYLCASDAGGTDTQYFGPGTRLTVL.

This clonotype was detected many times. V and J are TRBV6-1 and TRBJ1-1, with D possibly TRBD1 on 6 matching bases. Between the trimmed V and J ends, which lost 7 bases and 1 base, there was a span of 13 bases. Germline V gene lookup returns CDR1 MNHNS and CDR2 SASEGT. This CDR3 spans 14 amino acids. In nucleotides, the CDR3 is TGTGCCAGCAAACAAGGACAGTCGAACACTGAAGCTTTCTTT. Residues: CASKQGQSNTEAFF.

The chain links TRBV20-1 to TRBJ2-3, with D possibly matching TRBD2 (5 bases). Germline V gene sequence: CDR1 DFQATT, CDR2 SNEGSKA (reference sequence). The CDR3 runs to 14 residues. V was trimmed by 5 bases and J by 9 bases, leaving 21 bases between them. The CDR3 region has the DNA TGCAGTGCTGCCGCTAGAGGGCCGGGGTGGACGCAGTATTTT. This sequence encodes CSAAARGPGWTQYF.

V and J are TRBV4-1 and TRBJ1-2; D not resolved. Trimming shortened V by 0 bases and J by 3 bases, and 11 bases separated the two germline ends. The CDR3 has 15 residues. CDR1 is MGHRA and CDR2 is YSYEKL in the germline V gene. The CDR3 DNA follows: TGCGCCAGCAGCCAAGAAGGCGGCAGCTACTATGGCTACACCTTC. Its translation: CASSQEGGSYYGYTF.

V gene TRBV5-6 combines with J gene TRBJ1-6; weak D call: TRBD1 (6 bases). Germline V lookup: CDR1 SGHDT, CDR2 YYEEEE. The CDR3 contains 15 residues. Trimming took off 6 bases at V and 2 bases at J, with 12 bases between the two ends. The CDR3 DNA follows: TGTGCCAGCAACAAACAGGGTCCCTATAATTCACCCCTCCACTTT. Its translation is CASNKQGPYNSPLHF.

This clonotype was detected many times. V gene TRBV7-2 combines with J gene TRBJ2-5; TRBD2 matches 9 bases. Germline assignment: CDR1 SGHTA and CDR2 FQGNSA. This CDR3 is 16 amino acids long. V shed 1 base, J shed 5 bases, and the junction held 8 bases outside the gene matches. CDR3 bases: TGTGCCAGCAGCTTAGGGTTAGCGGGAGTTTATGAGACCCAGTACTTC. The encoded protein is CASSLGLAGVYETQYF.

This clonotype has at least ten counts. The chain joins TRBV18 to TRBJ1-5, with unresolved D. Trimming removed 8 bases at V and 2 bases at J, with 10 bases between. The germline V gene encodes CDR1 KGHSH and CDR2 LQKENI. The CDR3 totals 13 residues. The CDR3: CASSPPGNQPQHF. CDR3 bases: TGTGCCAGCAGTCCGCCCGGCAATCAGCCCCAGCATTTT.

The genes are TRBV5-5 and TRBJ2-5, with D possibly being TRBD1 (6 bases). Trimming stripped 4 bases from V and 5 bases from J, with 18 bases between. The germline V gene encodes CDR1 SGHKS and CDR2 YYEKEE (reference sequence). The CDR3 runs to 15 residues. In DNA form, the CDR3 reads TGTGCCAGCAGCGATTACAGGGACGGTCGGGAGACCCAGTACTTC. It translates to CASSDYRDGRETQYF.

This clonotype was found many times. This rearrangement joins TRBV7-2 to TRBJ2-5; the D gene is possibly TRBD2 (6 bases). The CDR3 loop spans 15 amino acids. V was cut by 5 bases and J by 2 bases, with 15 bases left in between. Germline V gene sequence: CDR1 SGHTA, CDR2 FQGNSA. The DNA for the CDR3 is TGTGCCAGCAGCCGGAAGTCTAGCGAGCAAGAGACCCAGTACTTC. Its translation is CASSRKSSEQETQYF.

This chain joins TRBV7-2 and TRBJ1-5; D is possibly TRBD1 (5 bases). V was trimmed by 5 bases and J by 0 bases, leaving 14 bases between them. CDR1 is SGHTA and CDR2 is FQGNSA in the germline V gene. This CDR3 has 16 amino acids. This CDR3 reads CASSQLRVNSNQPQHF. As DNA, the CDR3 is TGTGCCAGCAGCCAACTCAGGGTTAATAGCAATCAGCCCCAGCATTTT.

This clonotype was detected only a few times. The rearrangement joins TRBV7-3 to TRBJ2-7; D is uncertain. Germline CDR1 SGHTA, CDR2 FQGTGA. Deletions cut 8 bases from V and 4 bases from J, with 12 bases between. The CDR3 sequence is 12 residues long. Here the CDR3 DNA reads TGTGCCAGCCCTCAACGGTGGTACGAGCAGTACTTC. Translation gives CASPQRWYEQYF.

V and J are TRBV3-1 and TRBJ1-1, with D possibly matching TRBD1 (6 bases). There are 14 residues in the CDR3. Germline V gene data show CDR1 as LGHDT and CDR2 as YNNKEL (reference sequence). V lost 4 bases, J lost 1 base, and 10 bases lay in between. The chain's CDR3 is CASSPRGENTEAFF. The CDR3 DNA follows: TGTGCCAGCAGCCCCAGGGGAGAGAACACTGAAGCTTTCTTT.

The V and J genes are TRBV7-9 and TRBJ2-3; possibly TRBD1 for D (6 bases). This CDR3 has 16 amino acids. CDR1 and CDR2 (germline): SEHNR, FQNEAQ (reference sequence). V was pared by 2 bases and J by 1 base, with 13 bases between. The CDR3 region is CASSLTGGSGTDTQYF. As DNA, the CDR3 is TGTGCCAGCAGCTTAACTGGGGGCTCGGGCACAGATACGCAGTATTTT.

The gene calls are TRBV7-3 and TRBJ2-1, with D possibly being TRBD1 or TRBD2 (5 bases each). V shed 1 base and J shed 4 bases, with 11 bases lying between them. This CDR3 contains 15 residues. Per germline, CDR1 SGHTA and CDR2 FQGTGA. DNA for the CDR3: TGTGCCAGCAGCTTAATTAGGGGACCGTACAATGAGCAGTTCTTC. This codes for CASSLIRGPYNEQFF.

This clonotype was detected a few times. The chain couples TRBV12-3 or TRBV12-4 to TRBJ2-7; tentatively, D is TRBD1 or TRBD2 (5 bases each). V lost 3 bases to trimming and J lost 0 bases, with 9 bases between them. The CDR3 is 14 amino acids. The CDR3 protein is CASSFGAGSYEQYF. The CDR3 region has the DNA TGTGCCAGCAGTTTCGGGGCGGGCTCCTACGAGCAGTACTTC.

This clonotype was found many times. The CDR3 nucleotides are TGCAGCGCCCGTCGGGGGCCTGGAAACACCATATATTTT. It specifies CSARRGPGNTIYF. The rearrangement links TRBV29-1 to TRBJ1-3; D might be TRBD1 (6 bases). The CDR3 covers 13 residues. V was trimmed by 7 bases and J by 2 bases, leaving 12 bases between them. Germline V lookup: CDR1 SQVTM, CDR2 ANQGSEA.

This clonotype was recorded at least ten times. This chain links TRBV6-2 or TRBV6-3 with TRBJ2-3; tentative D call: TRBD2 (6 bases). CDR3 length: 16 amino acids. Trimming stripped 0 bases from V and 6 bases from J, with 16 bases between. In germline, CDR1 is MNHEY, CDR2 SVGEGT. The CDR3, as DNA: TGTGCCAGCAGTTACTCGGGAGGACTGTGGAGTGATACGCAGTATTTT. This sequence encodes CASSYSGGLWSDTQYF.

A few counts support this clonotype. This CDR3 reads CASTWTRGPGELFF. CDR3 DNA: TGTGCCAGCACCTGGACTAGGGGGCCCGGGGAGCTGTTTTTT. The chain combines TRBV12-3 or TRBV12-4 with TRBJ2-2; D could derive from TRBD1 or TRBD2 (7 bases each). This CDR3 has 14 residues. V was cut by 7 bases and J by 6 bases, with 15 bases left in between.

This clonotype was found many times. The chain joins TRBV6-2 or TRBV6-3 to TRBJ2-4, with 12 bases matching TRBD2. The germline gives CDR1 MNHEY, CDR2 SVGEGT. The CDR3 runs to 16 residues. V shed 7 bases and J 9 bases; nucleotides not matched to a gene: 13. This CDR3 reads CASTSGTSGHLGIQYF. In DNA, the CDR3 is TGTGCCAGCACCTCCGGGACTAGCGGGCATCTCGGCATTCAGTACTTC.

This clonotype was counted many times. The rearrangement links TRBV7-9 to TRBJ2-5, with D perhaps TRBD2 (6 bases). Trimming stripped 5 bases from V and 5 bases from J, with 15 bases between. The germline CDR1 and CDR2 sequences are SEHNR and FQNEAQ (reference sequence). The CDR3 contains 14 residues. This CDR3 reads CASSPSGLAETQYF. As DNA, the CDR3 is TGTGCCAGCAGCCCCTCAGGGCTAGCGGAGACCCAGTACTTC.

This clonotype has just a few counts. The chain employs TRBV5-5 and TRBJ2-2; TRBD2 matches at 8 bases. There are 16 residues in the CDR3. V was pared by 0 bases and J by 5 bases, with 6 bases of the junction left unmatched. The germline CDR1 and CDR2 sequences are SGHKS and YYEKEE (reference sequence). CDR3: CASSLVGTRVTGELFF. CDR3 nucleotide sequence: TGTGCCAGCAGCTTGGTAGGGACTAGGGTTACCGGGGAGCTGTTTTTT. Drawing the rest from reference TRBV5-5 and TRBJ2-2, the complete variable domain is DAGVTQSPTHLIKTRGQQVTLRCSPISGHKSVSWYQQVLGQGPQFIFQYYEKEERGRGNFPDRFSARQFPNYSSELNVNALLLGDSALYLCASSLVGTRVTGELFFGEGSRLTVL.

The chain joins TRBV29-1 to TRBJ2-4; 9 bases fit TRBD1. There are 18 residues in the CDR3. Trimming cost V 6 bases and J 0 bases; bases outside gene matches: 15. Germline lookup yields CDR1 SQVTM and CDR2 ANQGSEA. CDR3 coding DNA: TGCAGCGTGGGGGGGACAGGGCGCGGAGGATTAGCCAAAAACATTCAGTACTTC. This translates into CSVGGTGRGGLAKNIQYF.

The sample holds a few counts of this clonotype. This chain uses TRBV6-1 with TRBJ2-7; 10 bases agree with TRBD1. The CDR3 consists of 15 residues. Trimming removed 5 bases from V and 3 bases from J; junction bases left unmatched: 7. Germline values: CDR1 MNHNS, CDR2 SASEGT. The CDR3 DNA reads as TGTGCCAGCAGTCGGGACAGGGGTGGTTTCTACGAGCAGTACGTC. It codes for CASSRDRGGFYEQYV.

Of note for this clonotype: A junction boundary mismatches the germline segment, possibly from a read error. This chain links TRBV11-2 with TRBJ2-3; D possibly corresponds to TRBD2 (6 bases). Germline lookup yields CDR1 SGHAT and CDR2 FQNNGV. The CDR3 sequence is 16 residues long. CDR3 sequence: CASRLDSGGSTDTQYF. CDR3 bases: TGTGCCAGCAGATTAGACTCCGGGGGTAGCACAGATACGCAGTATTTT.

Only a few counts were recorded for this clonotype. CDR3 region: CASTTDRVSYTF. The CDR3 region has the DNA TGTGCCAGCACTACAGACAGGGTGAGCTACACCTTC. This chain links TRBV6-5 with TRBJ1-2, with 7 nucleotides matching TRBD1. The CDR3 sequence is 12 residues long. Per germline, CDR1 MNHEY and CDR2 SVGAGI. The ends lost 7 bases at V and 9 bases at J; junction bases unmatched: 8.

This clonotype came up a few times. V gene TRBV21-1 combines with J gene TRBJ2-1. TRBV21-1 is recorded as a pseudogene. The CDR3 sequence is 12 residues long. CDR3 nucleotides: TGTGCCAGCAGCGGCAGACACAATGAGCAGTTCTTC. It encodes CASSGRHNEQFF.

This clonotype was observed a few times. The chain is built from TRBV29-1 and TRBJ2-3; weak D call: TRBD2 (5 bases). Germline CDR1 and CDR2: SQVTM and ANQGSEA. Between the trimmed V and J ends, which lost 4 bases and 4 bases, there was a span of 6 bases. This CDR3 has 11 residues. The CDR3 DNA reads as TGCAGCGTTGCGGAGGCAGATACGCAGTATTTT. It yields the protein CSVAEADTQYF.